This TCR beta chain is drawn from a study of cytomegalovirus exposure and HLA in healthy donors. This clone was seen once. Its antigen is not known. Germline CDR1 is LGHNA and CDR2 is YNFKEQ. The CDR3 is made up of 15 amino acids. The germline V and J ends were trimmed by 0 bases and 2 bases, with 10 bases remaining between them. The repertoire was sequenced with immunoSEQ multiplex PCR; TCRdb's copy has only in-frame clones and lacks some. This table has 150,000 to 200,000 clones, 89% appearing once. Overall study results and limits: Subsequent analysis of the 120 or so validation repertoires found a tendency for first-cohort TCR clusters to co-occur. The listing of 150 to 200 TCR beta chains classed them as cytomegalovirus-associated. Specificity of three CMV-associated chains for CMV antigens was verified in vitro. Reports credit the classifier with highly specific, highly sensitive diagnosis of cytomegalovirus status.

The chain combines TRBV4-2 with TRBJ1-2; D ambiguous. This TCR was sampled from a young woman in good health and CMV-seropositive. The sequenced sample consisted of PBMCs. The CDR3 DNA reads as TGTGCCAGCAGCCAAGACAGGCTGTGGAACTATGGCTACACCTTC. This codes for CASSQDRLWNYGYTF.